This is a list of T cell receptor beta chains from one sample in a study of T cells in Graves' hyperthyroidism and ophthalmopathy. TCRdb ran MiXCR on the multiplex PCR reads and lists one entry per CDR3 protein. The profile covers 640,000 or so distinct CDR3 sequences, with approximately 15% appearing a single time and 7% to 9% taken by the ten largest. Source material: blood. The receptors derive from a woman aged 18 to 35 with Graves' ophthalmopathy. Both conserved end residues are part of each CDR3. The D gene is left open where the match is weak. Rows may omit the clone size; those that give it use once, few, many or a size class.

many	TRBJ1-2	16	-	TRBV4-3	CASSQEFTAAGYGYTF	TGCGCCAGCAGCCAAGAGTTCACAGCCGCCGGGTATGGCTACACCTTC
-	TRBJ2-7	16	TRBD1	TRBV18	CASSPPTRTGNYEQYF	TGTGCCAGCTCACCACCGACGCGGACAGGGAACTACGAGCAGTACTTC
many	TRBJ2-7	16	TRBD2	TRBV28	CASSSFTSGSLYEQYF	TGTGCCAGCAGTTCCTTCACTAGCGGGAGCCTCTACGAGCAGTACTTC
many	TRBJ2-1	18	TRBD2	TRBV7-9	CASSSMRTSPSSYNEQFF	TGTGCCAGCAGCTCAATGAGGACTAGCCCGAGCTCCTACAATGAGCAGTTCTTC
many	TRBJ1-2	14	-	TRBV20-1	CSARDTGNNYGYTF	TGCAGTGCTAGAGATACGGGAAACAACTATGGCTACACCTTC
many	TRBJ2-5	18	TRBD2	TRBV4-1	CASSQYGLAGVDQETQYF	TGCGCCAGCAGCCAGTATGGACTAGCGGGTGTAGACCAAGAGACCCAGTACTTC
few	TRBJ2-3	12	TRBD1	TRBV27	CASRQGADTQYF	TGTGCCAGTCGACAGGGGGCAGATACGCAGTATTTT
many	TRBJ1-5	13	TRBD1	TRBV29-1	CSVGGQGRQPQHF	TGCAGCGTTGGCGGACAGGGAAGGCAGCCCCAGCATTTT
-	TRBJ2-7	15	TRBD1	TRBV28	CASSSSGQGAREQYF	TGTGCCAGCAGCTCATCGGGACAGGGGGCCCGCGAGCAGTACTTC
many	TRBJ1-5	13	-	TRBV9	CASSVAVHQPQHF	TGTGCCAGCAGCGTAGCGGTTCATCAGCCCCAGCATTTT
many	TRBJ2-3	15	TRBD2	TRBV7-3	CASSSGLAGGDTQYF	TGTGCCAGCAGCTCGGGACTAGCGGGGGGGGATACGCAGTATTTT
few	TRBJ1-5	17	-	TRBV15	CATSRDPGDVSRQPQHF	TGTGCCACCAGCAGAGATCCAGGGGATGTTTCGCGTCAGCCCCAGCATTTT
many	TRBJ2-7	14	-	TRBV7-2	CASSRKVSSYEQYF	TGTGCCAGCAGCCGGAAAGTCTCCTCCTACGAGCAGTACTTC
-	TRBJ1-1	16	TRBD1	TRBV5-1	CASSLGVRDRSTEAFF	TGCGCCAGCAGCTTGGGGGTCCGGGACAGGAGCACTGAAGCTTTCTTT
-	TRBJ1-1	14	-	TRBV30	CAWSALLTGTEAFF	TGTGCCTGGAGTGCGTTATTAACCGGGACTGAAGCTTTCTTT
once	TRBJ2-1	18	TRBD2	TRBV6-4	CASSPYSGATFSYNEQFF	TGTGCCAGCAGTCCATATAGCGGGGCTACATTTTCCTACAATGAGCAGTTCTTC
-	TRBJ1-1	15	-	TRBV4-3	CASSRSQVALTEAFF	TGCGCCAGCAGCCGTTCACAGGTTGCCCTCACTGAAGCTTTCTTT
few	TRBJ1-1	15	-	TRBV15	CATSWKRGTNTEAFF	TGTGCCACCAGCTGGAAACGGGGGACCAACACTGAAGCTTTCTTT
many	TRBJ2-2	17	TRBD2	TRBV6-1	CASSEAGGGKNTGELFF	TGTGCCAGCAGTGAAGCGGGGGGGGGAAAGAACACCGGGGAGCTGTTTTTT
many	TRBJ2-7	12	-	TRBV28	CASSRPSYEQYF	TGTGCCAGCAGTCGGCCGTCCTACGAGCAGTACTTC
many	TRBJ1-1	15	TRBD1	TRBV6-6	CASSYLSRGFTEAFF	TGTGCCAGCAGTTACCTGTCCAGGGGGTTCACTGAAGCTTTCTTT
-	TRBJ2-1	13	-	TRBV11-3	CASSLKIRNEQFF	TGTGCCAGCAGCTTAAAGATCAGAAATGAGCAGTTCTTC
few	TRBJ2-7	19	TRBD2	TRBV15	CATSRGLDSGRAKIYEQYF	TGTGCCACCAGCAGAGGTCTAGATAGCGGGAGGGCCAAGATCTACGAGCAGTACTTC
many	TRBJ2-1	13	TRBD2	TRBV20-1	CSVGGRALNEQFF	TGCAGTGTCGGCGGGAGGGCTCTCAATGAGCAGTTCTTC
few	TRBJ2-3	16	-	TRBV12-3/TRBV12-4	CASTSWGYSSTDTQYF	TGTGCCAGCACCTCGTGGGGGTACTCTAGCACAGATACGCAGTATTTT
many	TRBJ1-2	12	-	TRBV28	CASSSSGLGYTF	TGTGCCAGCAGTTCATCGGGTCTTGGCTACACCTTC
many	TRBJ2-7	15	TRBD1	TRBV6-2/TRBV6-3	CASGTTGGTLYEQYF	TGTGCCAGCGGAACGACAGGGGGGACCCTCTACGAGCAGTACTTC
many	TRBJ2-3	16	TRBD2	TRBV27	CASSLDRAGVTDTQYF	TGTGCCAGCAGTTTAGATCGAGCGGGAGTCACAGATACGCAGTATTTT
many	TRBJ1-1	10	-	TRBV28	CASSLREAFF	TGTGCCAGCAGTTTACGAGAAGCTTTCTTT